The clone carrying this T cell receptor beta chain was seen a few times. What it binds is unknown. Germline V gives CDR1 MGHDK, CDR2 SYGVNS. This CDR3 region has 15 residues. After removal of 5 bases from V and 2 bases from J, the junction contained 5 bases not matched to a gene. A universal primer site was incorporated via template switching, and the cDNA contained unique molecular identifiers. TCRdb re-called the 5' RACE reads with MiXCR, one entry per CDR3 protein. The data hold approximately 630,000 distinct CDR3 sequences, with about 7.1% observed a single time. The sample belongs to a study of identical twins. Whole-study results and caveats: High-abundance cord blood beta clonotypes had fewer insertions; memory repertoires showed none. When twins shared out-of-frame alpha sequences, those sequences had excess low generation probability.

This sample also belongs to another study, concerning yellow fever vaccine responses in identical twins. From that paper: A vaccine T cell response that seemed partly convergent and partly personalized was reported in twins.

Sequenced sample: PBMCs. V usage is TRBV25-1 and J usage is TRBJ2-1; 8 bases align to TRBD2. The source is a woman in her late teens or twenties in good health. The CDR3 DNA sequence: TGTGCCAGCAGTCGTCCAGCGGGGGCCTACAATGAGCAGTTCTTC. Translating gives CASSRPAGAYNEQFF.